This note documents a single TCR beta chain sequence. This receptor's antigen is unknown. Per-base qualities were not stored, and no clone one base away is much larger. TCRbeta CDR3 regions were amplified from genomic DNA by means of the immunoSEQ Assay, a bias-controlled multiplex PCR. Per the source publication's procedure: The number of nucleated cells in each sample was estimated by amplification of reference gene primers within the assay. To quantify the absolute abundance of each unique TCRbeta CDR3 rearrangement, sequence reads were collapsed and filtered. For each sample, productive Simpson clonality was calculated as the square root of Simpson's diversity index across productive rearrangements. The immuneACCESS repertoire file appears here via TCRdb, limited to in-frame rearrangements. These files lack a portion of the clones; in checked studies, under half of the deficit traces to unresolved V genes, and the cause of the others is not known. Clone size and V and J calls were adopted from that table, with D and trimming inferred from the DNA. The sample data list 150,000 to 170,000 clones, and roughly 72% of these were observed just once. 3.7% of the sample rests with the top ten.

The CDR3 runs 14 residues from the cysteine to the phenylalanine. Only the CDR3 DNA is retained, 42 bases long and in frame from the first base. These data belong to a study of blood T cell repertoires in COVID-19 (dated by TCRdb to 2018 to 2021). For context, the study as a whole: Collaborator samples came from the United States, Italy and Spain and covered acute and convalescent phases of COVID-19. The repertoires were made available in a free public database intended to serve as a resource for research on the immune response to SARS-CoV-2. The sample metadata nearly always contained a de-identified subject ID, COVID-19 status, age in years and sex. Deeply sampled blood TCRbeta repertoires from subjects exposed to, actively infected with, or recovered from COVID-19 were included in the dataset. The samples were drawn from two sources: the first 160 participants of the ongoing ImmuneRACE study, and 1,000 to 1,500 subjects contributed by 6 global collaborators. Where available, HLA class I and class II types were obtained from metadata supplied by the sample provider rather than from assay-based typing. The prospective study material was composed of cDNA or gDNA derived from T cells, B-cell-depleted T cells, or PBMCs. Paper-wide results and their limitations: The amount of clinical and demographic metadata varied by source and participant and was provided uncurated.

Collaborating institutions collected whole blood in K2EDTA tubes following their own protocols. For TCRbeta analysis, collaborators shipped samples in one of three forms: frozen whole blood, isolated PBMCs, or DNA extracted from either of those sample types. Here the chain combines TRBV21-1 and TRBJ2-7; TRBD1 is the table's D call, not checked against the DNA. TRBV21-1 is a pseudogene locus. Sequencing was carried out using peripheral blood. The sequence derives from a woman older than 75 with acute or convalescent COVID-19. The CDR3 protein: CASSKQVGTYEQYF. The nucleotide sequence reads TGTGCCAGCAGCAAACAGGTGGGTACCTACGAGCAGTACTTC.